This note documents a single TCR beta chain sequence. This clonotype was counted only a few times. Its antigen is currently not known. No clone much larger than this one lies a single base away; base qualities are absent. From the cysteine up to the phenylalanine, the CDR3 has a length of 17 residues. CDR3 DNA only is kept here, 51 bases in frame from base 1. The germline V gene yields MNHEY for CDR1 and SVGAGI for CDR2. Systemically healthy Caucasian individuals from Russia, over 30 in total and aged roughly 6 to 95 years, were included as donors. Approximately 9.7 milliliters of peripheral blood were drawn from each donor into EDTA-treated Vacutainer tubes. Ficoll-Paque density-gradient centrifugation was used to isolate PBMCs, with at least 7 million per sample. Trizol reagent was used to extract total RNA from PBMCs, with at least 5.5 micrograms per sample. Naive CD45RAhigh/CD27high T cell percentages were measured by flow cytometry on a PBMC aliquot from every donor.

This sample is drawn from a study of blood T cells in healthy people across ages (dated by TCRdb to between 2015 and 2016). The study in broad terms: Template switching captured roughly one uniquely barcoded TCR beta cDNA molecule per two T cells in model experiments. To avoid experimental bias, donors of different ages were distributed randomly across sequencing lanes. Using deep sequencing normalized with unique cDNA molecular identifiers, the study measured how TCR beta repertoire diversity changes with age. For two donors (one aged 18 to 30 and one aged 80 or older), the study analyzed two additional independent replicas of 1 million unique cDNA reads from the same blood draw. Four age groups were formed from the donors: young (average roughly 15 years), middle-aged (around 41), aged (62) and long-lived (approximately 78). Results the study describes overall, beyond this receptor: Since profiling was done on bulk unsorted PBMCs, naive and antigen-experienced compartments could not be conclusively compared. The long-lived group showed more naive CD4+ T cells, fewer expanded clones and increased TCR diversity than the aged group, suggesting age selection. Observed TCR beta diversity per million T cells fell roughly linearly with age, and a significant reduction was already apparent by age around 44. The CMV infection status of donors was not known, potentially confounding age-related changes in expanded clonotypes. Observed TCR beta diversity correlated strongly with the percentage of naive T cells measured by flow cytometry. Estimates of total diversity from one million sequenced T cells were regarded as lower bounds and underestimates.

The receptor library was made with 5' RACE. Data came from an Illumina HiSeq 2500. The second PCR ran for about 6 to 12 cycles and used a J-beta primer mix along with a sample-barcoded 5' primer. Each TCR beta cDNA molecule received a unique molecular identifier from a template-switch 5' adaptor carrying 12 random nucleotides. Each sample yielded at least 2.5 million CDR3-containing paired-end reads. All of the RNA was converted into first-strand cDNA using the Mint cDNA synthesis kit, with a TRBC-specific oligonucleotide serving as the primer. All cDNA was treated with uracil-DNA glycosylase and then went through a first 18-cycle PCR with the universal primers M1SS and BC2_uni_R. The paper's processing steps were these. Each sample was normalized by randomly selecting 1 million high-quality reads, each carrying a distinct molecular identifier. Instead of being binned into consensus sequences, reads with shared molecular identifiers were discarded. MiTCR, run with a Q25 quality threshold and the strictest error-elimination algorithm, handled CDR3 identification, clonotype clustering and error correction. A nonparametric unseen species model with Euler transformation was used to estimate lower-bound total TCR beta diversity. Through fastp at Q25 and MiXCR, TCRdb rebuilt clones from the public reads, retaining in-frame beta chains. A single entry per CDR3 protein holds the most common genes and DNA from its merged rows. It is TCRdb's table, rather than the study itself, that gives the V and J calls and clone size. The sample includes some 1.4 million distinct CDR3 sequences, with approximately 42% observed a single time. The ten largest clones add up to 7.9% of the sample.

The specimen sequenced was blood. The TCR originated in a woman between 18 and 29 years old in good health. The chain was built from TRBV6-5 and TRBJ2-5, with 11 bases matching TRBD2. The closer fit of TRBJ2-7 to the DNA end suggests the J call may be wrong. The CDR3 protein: CASSYSGAGLAVDEQYF. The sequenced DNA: TGTGCCAGCAGTTACTCGGGAGCGGGACTAGCGGTGGACGAGCAGTACTTC.